This T cell receptor (beta chain) stems from a study of Graves' ophthalmopathy and Graves' hyperthyroidism. This clonotype was seen at least ten times. The sequenced template was RNA, covering the TCR beta CDR3 region. RT-PCR with HTBI primers came first, then second-round multiplex PCR. TCRdb used MiXCR to reprocess the multiplex PCR reads, holding one entry per CDR3 protein. Among about 740,000 distinct CDR3 sequences listed, roughly 41% were seen once. The CDR3 extends over 12 amino acids. Trimming left V 4 bases short and J 3 bases short, with 7 bases between. The sample comprised peripheral blood. The TCR sequence derives from an adult man with Graves' ophthalmopathy. V gene TRBV12-3 or TRBV12-4 combines with J gene TRBJ2-7; D unresolved. CDR3 residues: CASSSVDYEQYF. Here the CDR3 DNA reads TGTGCCAGCAGTTCAGTGGACTACGAGCAGTACTTC.